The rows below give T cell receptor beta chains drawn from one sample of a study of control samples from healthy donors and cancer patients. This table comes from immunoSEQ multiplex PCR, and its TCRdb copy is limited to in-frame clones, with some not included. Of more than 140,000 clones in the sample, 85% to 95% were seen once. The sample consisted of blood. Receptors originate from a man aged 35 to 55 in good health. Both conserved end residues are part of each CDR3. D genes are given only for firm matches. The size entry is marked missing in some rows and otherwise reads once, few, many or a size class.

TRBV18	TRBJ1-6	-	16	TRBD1	CASSQFTGGLGSPLHF	TGTGCCAGCTCACAATTCACAGGGGGCTTAGGATCACCCCTCCACTTT
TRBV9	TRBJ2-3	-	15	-	CASSLRGRSTDTQYF	TGTGCCAGCAGCCTGAGAGGGAGGAGCACAGATACGCAGTATTTT
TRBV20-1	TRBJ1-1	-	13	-	CSASRQSNTEAFF	TGCAGTGCTAGTCGACAGAGCAACACTGAAGCTTTCTTT
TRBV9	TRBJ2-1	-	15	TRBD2	CASSVEGGPHNEQFF	TGTGCCAGCAGCGTCGAGGGAGGGCCCCACAATGAGCAGTTCTTC
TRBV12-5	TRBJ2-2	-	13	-	CASGRRYTGELFF	TGTGCTAGTGGTCGCAGATACACCGGGGAGCTGTTTTTT
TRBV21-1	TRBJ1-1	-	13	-	CASRKAPGREAFF	TGTGCCAGCAGGAAGGCTCCGGGACGGGAAGCTTTCTTT
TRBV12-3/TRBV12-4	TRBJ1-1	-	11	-	CASSSGLEAFF	TGTGCCAGCAGTTCGGGCCTTGAAGCTTTCTTT
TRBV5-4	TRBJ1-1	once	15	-	CASSTGSQAHTEAFF	TGTGCCAGCAGCACCGGGAGCCAGGCCCACACTGAAGCTTTCTTT
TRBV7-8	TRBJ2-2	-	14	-	CASSSYGGTGELFF	TGTGCCAGCAGCTCGTATGGGGGTACCGGGGAGCTGTTTTTT
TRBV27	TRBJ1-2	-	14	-	CASSPSARNYGYTF	TGTGCCAGCAGTCCGAGCGCAAGGAACTATGGCTACACCTTC
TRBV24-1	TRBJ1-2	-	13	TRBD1	CATSDWQGEFYTF	TGTGCCACCAGTGATTGGCAGGGGGAATTCTACACCTTC
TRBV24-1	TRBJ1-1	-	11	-	CATGEGTEAFF	TGTGCCACCGGGGAGGGTACTGAAGCTTTCTTT
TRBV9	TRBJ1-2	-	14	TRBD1	CASSPDRGLYGYTF	TGTGCCAGCAGCCCCGACAGGGGGCTCTATGGCTACACCTTC
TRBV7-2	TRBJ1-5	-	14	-	CASSLRQINQPQHF	TGTGCCAGCAGCTTAAGACAGATCAATCAGCCCCAGCATTTT
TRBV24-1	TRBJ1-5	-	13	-	CATSDRSNQPQHF	TGTGCCACCAGTGACCGGAGTAATCAGCCCCAGCATTTT
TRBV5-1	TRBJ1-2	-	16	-	CASSLGLDSGYYGYTF	TGCGCCAGCAGCTTGGGCCTAGACAGCGGCTACTATGGCTACACCTTC
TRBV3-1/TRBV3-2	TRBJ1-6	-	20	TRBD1	CASSHTENRDRPARGSPLHF	TGTGCCAGCAGCCATACCGAAAACCGGGACAGGCCGGCCAGGGGTTCACCCCTCCACTTT
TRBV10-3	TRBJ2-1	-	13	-	CAISEDRYNEQFF	TGTGCCATCAGTGAAGACAGATACAATGAGCAGTTCTTC
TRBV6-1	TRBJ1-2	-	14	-	CASSERAVDYGYTF	TGTGCCAGCAGTGAAAGGGCAGTAGACTATGGCTACACCTTC
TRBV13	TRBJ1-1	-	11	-	CASSLAGEAFF	TGTGCCAGCAGCTTAGCTGGTGAAGCTTTCTTT
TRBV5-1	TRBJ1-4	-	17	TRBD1	CASSPGTGVLTNEKLFF	TGCGCCAGCAGCCCCGGGACAGGGGTCTTAACTAATGAAAAACTGTTTTTT
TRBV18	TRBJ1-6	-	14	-	CASSPAVYNSPLHF	TGTGCCAGCTCACCAGCAGTATATAATTCACCCCTCCACTTT
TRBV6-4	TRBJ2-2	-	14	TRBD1	CASTNRGDTGELFF	TGTGCCAGCACCAACAGGGGGGACACCGGGGAGCTGTTTTTT
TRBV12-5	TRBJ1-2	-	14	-	CASGLVLSSYGYTF	TGTGCTAGTGGTTTGGTACTGTCATCATATGGCTACACCTTC
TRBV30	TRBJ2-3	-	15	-	CAWKAWGEGTDTQYF	TGTGCCTGGAAGGCTTGGGGGGAAGGCACAGATACGCAGTATTTT
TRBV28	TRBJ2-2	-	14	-	CASSLAGNTGELFF	TGTGCCAGCAGTTTGGCGGGGAACACCGGGGAGCTGTTTTTT
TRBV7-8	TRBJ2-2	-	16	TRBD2	CASSLQTSVYTGELFF	TGTGCCAGCAGCCTTCAGACTAGCGTCTACACCGGGGAGCTGTTTTTT
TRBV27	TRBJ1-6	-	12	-	CASSPTEGPLHF	TGTGCCAGCAGTCCTACAGAAGGTCCCCTCCACTTT
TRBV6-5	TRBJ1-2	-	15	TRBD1	CASSPRDRTNYGYTF	TGTGCCAGCAGTCCCCGGGACAGGACTAACTATGGCTACACCTTC
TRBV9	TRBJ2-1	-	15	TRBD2	CASSADSGASNEQFF	TGTGCCAGCAGCGCAGATAGCGGGGCCTCCAATGAGCAGTTCTTC
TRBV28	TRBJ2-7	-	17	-	CASRRGRSRASSYEQYF	TGTGCCAGCAGACGGGGGCGCTCGCGGGCGAGCTCCTACGAGCAGTACTTC
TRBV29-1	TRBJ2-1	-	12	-	CSEDSPYNEQFF	TGCAGCGAGGACAGTCCCTACAATGAGCAGTTCTTC
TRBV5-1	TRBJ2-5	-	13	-	CASSIYRDETQYF	TGCGCCAGCAGCATCTACAGGGATGAGACCCAGTACTTC
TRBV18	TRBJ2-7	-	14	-	CASSPRHLVGEQYF	TGTGCCAGCTCACCACGTCACCTCGTTGGCGAGCAGTACTTC
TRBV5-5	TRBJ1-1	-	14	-	CASSNRDGPFEAFF	TGTGCCAGCAGTAACCGGGACGGGCCTTTTGAAGCTTTCTTT
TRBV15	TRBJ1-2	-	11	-	CATSGGYGYTF	TGTGCCACCAGCGGGGGCTATGGCTACACCTTC
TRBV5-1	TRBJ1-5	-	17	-	CASSLAEVPCPNQPQHF	TGCGCCAGCAGCTTGGCCGAGGTGCCTTGCCCCAATCAGCCCCAGCATTTT
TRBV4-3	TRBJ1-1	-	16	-	CASSQDATAMNTEAFF	TGCGCCAGCAGCCAAGACGCGACAGCAATGAACACTGAAGCTTTCTTT
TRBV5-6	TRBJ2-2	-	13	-	CASSVTGNGELFF	TGTGCCAGCAGCGTCACAGGGAACGGGGAGCTGTTTTTT
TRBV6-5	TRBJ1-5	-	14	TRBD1	CASCWTGRLQPQHF	TGTGCCAGCTGTTGGACAGGGAGACTCCAGCCCCAGCATTTT
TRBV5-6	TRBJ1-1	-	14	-	CASALSSRATEAFF	TGTGCCAGCGCCCTCTCGTCAAGGGCCACTGAAGCTTTCTTT
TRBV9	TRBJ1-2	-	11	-	CASSIQQNYTF	TGTGCCAGCAGCATCCAACAGAACTACACCTTC
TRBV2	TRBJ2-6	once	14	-	CASSEQSGANVLTF	TGTGCCAGCAGTGAACAGTCTGGGGCCAACGTCCTGACTTTC
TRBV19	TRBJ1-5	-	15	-	CASTPYIGSNQPQHF	TGTGCCAGTACTCCCTACATCGGTAGCAATCAGCCCCAGCATTTT
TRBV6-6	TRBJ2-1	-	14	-	CATVSGKAYNEQFF	TGTGCCACGGTTAGCGGCAAAGCGTACAATGAGCAGTTCTTC
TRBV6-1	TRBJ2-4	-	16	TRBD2	CASSEEASGAKNIQYF	TGTGCCAGCAGTGAAGAAGCTAGCGGGGCCAAAAACATTCAGTACTTC
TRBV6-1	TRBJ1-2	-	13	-	CASSEAGNYGYTF	TGTGCCAGCAGTGAGGCAGGGAACTATGGCTACACCTTC
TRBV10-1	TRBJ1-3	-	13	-	CASGNELGNTIYF	TGCGCCAGCGGGAACGAACTAGGAAACACCATATATTTT
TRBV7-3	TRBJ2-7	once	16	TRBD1	CASSLTHRTGSYEQYF	TGTGCCAGCAGCTTAACGCACCGGACAGGCTCCTACGAGCAGTACTTC
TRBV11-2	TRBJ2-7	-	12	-	CASSVTGNEQYF	TGTGCCAGCAGTGTAACAGGGAACGAGCAGTACTTC
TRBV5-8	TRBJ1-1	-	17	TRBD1	CASSPAGTGGLNTEAFF	TGTGCCAGCAGCCCGGCCGGGACAGGGGGCCTCAACACTGAAGCTTTCTTT
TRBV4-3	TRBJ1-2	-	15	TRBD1	CASSPDRGRDYGYTF	TGCGCCAGCAGCCCAGACAGGGGGCGCGACTATGGCTACACCTTC
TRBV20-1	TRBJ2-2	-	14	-	CSASRWANTGELFF	TGCAGTGCCAGTCGGTGGGCGAACACCGGGGAGCTGTTTTTT
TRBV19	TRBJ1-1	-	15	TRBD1	CASSADRGRNTEAFF	TGTGCCAGTAGTGCCGACAGGGGGAGGAACACTGAAGCTTTCTTT
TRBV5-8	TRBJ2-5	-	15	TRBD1	CASSLDGTDQETQYF	TGTGCCAGCAGCTTGGACGGGACAGATCAAGAGACCCAGTACTTC
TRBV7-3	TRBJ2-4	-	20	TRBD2	CASSLKRGLAGELAKNIQYF	TGTGCCAGCAGCTTAAAGCGGGGACTAGCGGGGGAGCTAGCCAAAAACATTCAGTACTTC
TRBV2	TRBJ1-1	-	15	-	CASRRTSLLNTEAFF	TGTGCCAGCAGGAGGACGTCATTATTGAACACTGAAGCTTTCTTT
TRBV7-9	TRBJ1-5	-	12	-	CASSVSNQPQHF	TGTGCCAGCAGCGTTAGCAATCAGCCCCAGCATTTT
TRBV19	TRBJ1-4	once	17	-	CASSIGMGAPSNEKLFF	TGTGCCAGTAGTATAGGAATGGGGGCGCCTTCTAATGAAAAACTGTTTTTT
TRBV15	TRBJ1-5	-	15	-	CATSRDPGGHQPQHF	TGTGCCACCAGCAGAGATCCGGGAGGCCATCAGCCCCAGCATTTT